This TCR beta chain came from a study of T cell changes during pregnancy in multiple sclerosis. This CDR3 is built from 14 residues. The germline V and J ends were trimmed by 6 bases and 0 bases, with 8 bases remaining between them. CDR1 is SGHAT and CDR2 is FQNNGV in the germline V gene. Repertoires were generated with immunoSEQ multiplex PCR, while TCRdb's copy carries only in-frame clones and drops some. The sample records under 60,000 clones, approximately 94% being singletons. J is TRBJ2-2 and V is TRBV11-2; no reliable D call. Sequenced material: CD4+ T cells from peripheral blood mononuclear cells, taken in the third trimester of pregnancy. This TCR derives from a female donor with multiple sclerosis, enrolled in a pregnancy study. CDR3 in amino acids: CASRLIANTGELFF. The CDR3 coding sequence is TGTGCCAGCAGATTAATAGCGAACACCGGGGAGCTGTTTTTT.